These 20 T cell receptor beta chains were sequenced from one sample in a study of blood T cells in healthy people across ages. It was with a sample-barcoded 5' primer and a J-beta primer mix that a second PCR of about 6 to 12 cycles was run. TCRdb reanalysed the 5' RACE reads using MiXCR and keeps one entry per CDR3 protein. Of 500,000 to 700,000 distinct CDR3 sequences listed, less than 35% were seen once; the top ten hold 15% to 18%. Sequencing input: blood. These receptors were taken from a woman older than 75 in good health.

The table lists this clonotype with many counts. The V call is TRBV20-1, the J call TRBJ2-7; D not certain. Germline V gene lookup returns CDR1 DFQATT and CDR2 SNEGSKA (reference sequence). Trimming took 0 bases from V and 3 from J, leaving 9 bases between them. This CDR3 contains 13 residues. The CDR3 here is CSARDPQSYEQYF. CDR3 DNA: TGCAGTGCTAGAGATCCGCAGAGCTACGAGCAGTACTTC.

CDR3 nucleotides: TGCAGTGCTAGAGATCTAGGTCTCTACTCCTACGAGCAGTACTTC. Amino acid sequence: CSARDLGLYSYEQYF. The chain uses TRBV20-1 and TRBJ2-7; D unresolved. The germline CDR1 and CDR2 sequences are DFQATT and SNEGSKA (reference sequence). Trimming pared 0 bases from V and 0 bases from J, leaving 12 bases between. The length of the CDR3 is 15 residues.

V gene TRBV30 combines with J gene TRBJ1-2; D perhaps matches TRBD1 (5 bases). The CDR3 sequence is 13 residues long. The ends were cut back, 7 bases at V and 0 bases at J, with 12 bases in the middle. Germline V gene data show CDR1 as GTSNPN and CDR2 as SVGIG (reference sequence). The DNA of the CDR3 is TGTGCCTTGTGGTTGGGGGCTAACTATGGCTACACCTTC. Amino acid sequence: CALWLGANYGYTF.

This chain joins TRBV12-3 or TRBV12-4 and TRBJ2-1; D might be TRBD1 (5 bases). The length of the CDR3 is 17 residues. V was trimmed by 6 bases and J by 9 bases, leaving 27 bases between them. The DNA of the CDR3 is TGTGCCAGCAGCCCTAATGGGTGGGCAGGGCGATGGGGTGAGCAGTTCTTC. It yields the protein CASSPNGWAGRWGEQFF.

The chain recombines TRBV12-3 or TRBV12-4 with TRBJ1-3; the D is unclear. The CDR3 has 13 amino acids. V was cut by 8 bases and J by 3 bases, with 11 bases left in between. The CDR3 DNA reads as TGTGCCAGCCTGGTAGGAAGTGGAAACACCATATATTTT. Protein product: CASLVGSGNTIYF.

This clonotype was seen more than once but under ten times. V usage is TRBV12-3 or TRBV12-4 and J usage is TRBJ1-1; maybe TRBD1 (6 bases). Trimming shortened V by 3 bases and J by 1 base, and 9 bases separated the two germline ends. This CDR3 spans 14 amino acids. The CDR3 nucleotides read TGTGCCAGCAGTTTCTCGGGGGCGAACACTGAAGCTTTCTTT. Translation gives CASSFSGANTEAFF.

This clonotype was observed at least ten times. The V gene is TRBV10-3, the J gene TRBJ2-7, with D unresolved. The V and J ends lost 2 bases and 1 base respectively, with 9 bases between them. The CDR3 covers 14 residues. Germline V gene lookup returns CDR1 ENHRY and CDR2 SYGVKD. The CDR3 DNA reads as TGTGCCATCAGTGAGGTCGACCCGTCCTACGAGCAGTACTTC. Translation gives CAISEVDPSYEQYF.

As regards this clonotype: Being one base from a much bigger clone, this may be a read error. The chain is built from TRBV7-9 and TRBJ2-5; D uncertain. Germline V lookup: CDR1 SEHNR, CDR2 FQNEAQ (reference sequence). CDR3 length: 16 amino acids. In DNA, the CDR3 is TGTGCCAACAGCCTACGTGTAGGAATCAACCAAGAGACCCAGTACTTC. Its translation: CANSLRVGINQETQYF. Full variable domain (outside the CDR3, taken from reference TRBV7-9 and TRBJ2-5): DTGVSQNPRHKITKRGQNVTFRCDPISEHNRLYWYRQTLGQGPEFLTYFQNEAQLEKSRLLSDRFSAERPKGSFSTLEIQRTEQGDSAMYLCANSLRVGINQETQYFGPGTRLLVL.

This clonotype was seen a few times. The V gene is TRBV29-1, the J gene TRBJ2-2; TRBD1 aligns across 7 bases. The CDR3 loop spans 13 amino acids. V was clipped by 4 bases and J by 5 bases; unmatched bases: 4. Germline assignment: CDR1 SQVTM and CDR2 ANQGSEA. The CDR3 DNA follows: TGCAGCGTTGGCACAGGGGTGACCGGGGAGCTGTTTTTT. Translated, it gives CSVGTGVTGELFF.

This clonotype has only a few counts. This CDR3 is CASSPRMGASPGANVLTF. DNA of the CDR3: TGTGCCAGCAGCCCCCGGATGGGGGCTTCTCCTGGGGCCAACGTCCTGACTTTC. The gene calls are TRBV7-2 and TRBJ2-6; D may be TRBD1 (6 bases). The CDR3 runs to 18 residues. The germline gives CDR1 SGHTA, CDR2 FQGNSA. Trimming removed 5 bases from V and 2 bases from J, with 19 bases in between.

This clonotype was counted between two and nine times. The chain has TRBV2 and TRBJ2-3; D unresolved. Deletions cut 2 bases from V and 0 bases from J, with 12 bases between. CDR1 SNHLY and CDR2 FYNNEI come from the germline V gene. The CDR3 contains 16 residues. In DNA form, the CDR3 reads TGTGCCAGCAGTGAAAACTCTCCATCTAGCACAGATACGCAGTATTTT. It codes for CASSENSPSSTDTQYF.

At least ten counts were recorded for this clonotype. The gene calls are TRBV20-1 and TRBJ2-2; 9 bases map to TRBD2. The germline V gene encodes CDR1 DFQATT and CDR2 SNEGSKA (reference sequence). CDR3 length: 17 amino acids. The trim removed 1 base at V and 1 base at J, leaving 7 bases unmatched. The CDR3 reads CSARAQRGALNTGELFF. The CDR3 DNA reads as TGCAGTGCTAGAGCCCAGCGGGGGGCCCTGAACACCGGGGAGCTGTTTTTT.

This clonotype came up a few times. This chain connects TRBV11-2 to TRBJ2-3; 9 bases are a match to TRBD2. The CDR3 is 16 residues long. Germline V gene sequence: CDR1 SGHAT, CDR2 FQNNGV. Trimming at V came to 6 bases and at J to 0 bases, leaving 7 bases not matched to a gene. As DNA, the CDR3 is TGTGCCAGCAGGCTGGGCGGGGGGGCTAGCACAGATACGCAGTATTTT. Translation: CASRLGGGASTDTQYF. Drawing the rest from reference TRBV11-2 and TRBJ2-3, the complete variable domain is EAGVAQSPRYKIIEKRQSVAFWCNPISGHATLYWYQQILGQGPKLLIQFQNNGVVDDSQLPKDRFSAERLKGVDSTLKIQPAKLEDSAVYLCASRLGGGASTDTQYFGPGTRLTVL.

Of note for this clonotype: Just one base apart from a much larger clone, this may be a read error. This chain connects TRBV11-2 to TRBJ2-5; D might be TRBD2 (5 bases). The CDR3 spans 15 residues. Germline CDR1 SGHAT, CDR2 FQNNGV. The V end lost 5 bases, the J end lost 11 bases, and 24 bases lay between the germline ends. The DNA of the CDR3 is TGTGCCAGCAGCGCTCGGGCTAGCCTTGCAGATGAGCAGTACTTC. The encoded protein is CASSARASLADEQYF. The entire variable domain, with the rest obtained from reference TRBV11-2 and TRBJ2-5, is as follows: EAGVAQSPRYKIIEKRQSVAFWCNPISGHATLYWYQQILGQGPKLLIQFQNNGVVDDSQLPKDRFSAERLKGVDSTLKIQPAKLEDSAVYLCASSARASLADEQYFGPGTRLLVL.

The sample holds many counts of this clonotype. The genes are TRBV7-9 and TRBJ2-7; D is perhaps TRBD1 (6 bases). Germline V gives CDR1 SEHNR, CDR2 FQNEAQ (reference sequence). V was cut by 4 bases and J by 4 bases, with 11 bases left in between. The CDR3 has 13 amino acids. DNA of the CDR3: TGTGCCAGCAGCTCCTATCAGGGGTACGAGCAGTACTTC. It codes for CASSSYQGYEQYF.

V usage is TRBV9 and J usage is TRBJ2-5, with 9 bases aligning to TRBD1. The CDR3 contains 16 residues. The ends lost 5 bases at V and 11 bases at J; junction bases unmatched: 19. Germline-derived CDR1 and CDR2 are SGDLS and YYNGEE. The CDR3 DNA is TGTGCCAGCAGTCCCGGCCAAGGACAGGGGTGGAATGAGCAGTACTTC. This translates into CASSPGQGQGWNEQYF.

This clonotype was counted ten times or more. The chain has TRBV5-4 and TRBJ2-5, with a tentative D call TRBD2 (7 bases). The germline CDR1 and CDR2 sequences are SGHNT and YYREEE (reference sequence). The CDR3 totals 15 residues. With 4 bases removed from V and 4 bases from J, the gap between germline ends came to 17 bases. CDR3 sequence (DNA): TGTGCCAGCAGCACCCAGAGGGGGGGGACAGAGACCCAGTACTTC. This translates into CASSTQRGGTETQYF.

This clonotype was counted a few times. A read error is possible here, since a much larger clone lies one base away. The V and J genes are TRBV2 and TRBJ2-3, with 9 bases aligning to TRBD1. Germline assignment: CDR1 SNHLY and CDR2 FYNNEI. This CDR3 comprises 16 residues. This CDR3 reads CASRYWGTGRTGTQYF. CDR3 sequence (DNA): TGTGCCAGCAGATATTGGGGGACAGGGCGCACAGGTACGCAGTATTTT.

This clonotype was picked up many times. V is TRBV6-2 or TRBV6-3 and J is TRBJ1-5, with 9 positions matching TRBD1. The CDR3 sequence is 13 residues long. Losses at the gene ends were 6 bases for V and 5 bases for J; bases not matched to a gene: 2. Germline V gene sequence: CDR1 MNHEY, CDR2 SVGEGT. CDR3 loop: CASRDRGYQPQHF. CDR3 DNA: TGTGCCAGCAGAGACAGGGGGTATCAGCCCCAGCATTTT.

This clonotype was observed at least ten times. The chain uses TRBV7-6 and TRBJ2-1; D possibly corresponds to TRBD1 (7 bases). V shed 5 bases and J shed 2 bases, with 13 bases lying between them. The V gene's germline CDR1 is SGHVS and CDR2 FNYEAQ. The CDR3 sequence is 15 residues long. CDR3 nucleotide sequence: TGTGCCAGCAGCCAGGGGGGCCCCCCCTACAATGAGCAGTTCTTC. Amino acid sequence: CASSQGGPPYNEQFF.